This TCR beta chain was identified during a study of T cell responses to AZD1222 COVID-19 vaccine (dated by TCRdb to the early 2020s). About the investigation overall: AZD1222 recipients given second doses at about 4 weeks or at about 12 weeks were pooled, since spike-specific TCR depth and breadth were not found to differ between the two schedules. TCR sequencing was performed for 233 trial participants, of whom around 200 were given two doses of AZD1222 and around 25 were given two doses of MenACWY control vaccine. Trial participants were enrolled into age subgroups of 18-55, 56-69 and 70-plus years, which contained 148, 28 and 57 TCR-sequenced participants, respectively.

Notes on this clone: What antigen it recognizes has not been identified. No base-level quality is on record; no much larger clone is a single base apart.

General conclusions and limits of the study: CD4 TCRs associated with the vaccine covered the entire spike protein, and the dominant responses were in regions 160-218 and 743-854. Reportedly, close to half of the unique spike-specific TCRs recognized epitopes lying outside the regions that are mutated in the B.1.351 and B.1.1.7 variants. Participants were mostly white British and included more females than males, and it was suggested by the authors that clonal diversity may have been underestimated. Because no day 14 peak-response samples were available, repertoires were characterized only after the peak T cell response. After two AZD1222 doses, both the breadth and the depth of spike-specific TCRs were significantly higher than at day 0 and than in MenACWY recipients. In the small 56-69-year group, the increase in depth fell short of significance, most likely because of low power. Conclusions about previously exposed vaccinees are limited because only six or seven AZD1222 recipients were SARS-CoV-2 seropositive at baseline.

Sample time point, as interpreted from the label and publication: baseline before first vaccination. Vaccinee samples came from UK trials COV001 and COV002, including a single-blind randomized controlled phase 2/3 trial of AZD1222 (ChAdOx1 nCoV-19) in healthy adults. For TCRbeta chain sequencing, PBMC samples were collected from trial participants at day 0 and at day 28 after the second dose. The CDR3 regions of human TCRbeta chains were analyzed by immunosequencing. For the original study's pipeline: Repertoire TCRs were checked for matches against a reference library of SARS-CoV-2-specific TCRs that had been generated using the MIRA antigen-specificity platform. Breadth was defined as the fraction of unique TCRs that were SARS-CoV-2-associated. Depth was defined as the fraction of total T cells that were SARS-CoV-2-associated. Each spike-specific TCR was assigned to its reactive spike region and to a CD4 or CD8 class using the MIRA data. Log10-transformed breadth and depth values were compared by one-way ANOVA with Sidak's multiple comparisons tests. The table comes from immuneACCESS by way of TCRdb, which keeps in-frame sequences with V and J called. Part of the clones is missing from these tables; in studies checked, under half for an unresolved V gene and the rest for unknown reasons. V, J and clone size are those of that table, while D and trimming were read from the DNA. The sample table records approximately 89,000 clones; around nine tenths of these occur just once. Of the sample, less than 3.5% falls within the top ten clones.

The receptor's source is an adult in good health. The sequencing here drew on peripheral blood, taken on day 0 of AZD1222 vaccination.

The CDR3 region: CASSSGTGVNQPQHF. The DNA sequence is TGTGCCAGCAGCTCCGGGACAGGGGTTAATCAGCCCCAGCATTTT. This chain joins TRBV6-5 to TRBJ1-5, with 10 junctional bases fitting TRBD1. Trimming takes 6 bases off V and 4 bases off J; junction bases not matched to a gene: 6. From the germline V gene, CDR1 is MNHEY and CDR2 is SVGAGI. The CDR3 contains 15 residues, cysteine and phenylalanine counted. The retained sequence is limited to the CDR3, 45 bases, with the frame set at the first base.